This TCR beta chain was retrieved from a study of graft-versus-host responses after intestinal transplantation. Across the whole study: Transplant recipients had multivisceral, liver-intestinal, or isolated intestinal grafts.

Lymphocytes from graft epithelium and lamina propria were isolated. Profiling relied on immunoSEQ multiplex PCR, and the TCRdb table lists in-frame clones only, not all of them. This sample has around 5,000 clones, with less than 80% found just once. The CDR3 covers 14 residues. Trimming took 5 bases from V and 4 from J, leaving 15 bases between them. Germline V CDR1 and CDR2: SGHRS, YFSETQ. The genes are TRBV5-1 and TRBJ1-2; possibly TRBD1 for D (5 bases). This sample comprised ileum tissue, obtained roughly 310 days after intestinal transplant. This clonotype was sampled from a human patient who received an intestinal transplant, so some T cells may come from the graft donor. CDR3 loop: CASRLTGTSYGYTF. The CDR3 DNA reads as TGCGCCAGCAGATTAACCGGGACGAGCTATGGCTACACCTTC.